This T cell receptor (beta chain) was identified in a study of T cells in Graves' hyperthyroidism and ophthalmopathy. CDR1 is WSHSY and CDR2 is SAAADI in the germline V gene. Trimming pared 8 bases from V and 3 bases from J, leaving 8 bases between. The CDR3 is 11 residues long. It was RNA transcripts that yielded the amplified TCR beta CDR3 regions. An initial round of RT-PCR targeting the TCR CDR3 relied on the HTBI primer set. MiXCR was run by TCRdb on the multiplex PCR reads, yielding one entry per CDR3 protein. The data contain approximately 400,000 distinct CDR3 sequences, 13% of them singletons. This clonotype was recorded many times.

The TCR comes from a man between 25 and 39 years old with Graves' hyperthyroidism that later progressed to Graves' ophthalmopathy. Sequenced material: blood. The rearrangement links TRBV10-2 to TRBJ2-7; weak D call: TRBD2 (6 bases). The CDR3 DNA reads TGCGCCAGCTCCGGGGGCTACGAGCAGTACTTC. Translating it yields CASSGGYEQYF.